Presented here are 14 T cell receptor beta chains from one specimen sequenced in a study of Graves' ophthalmopathy and Graves' hyperthyroidism. As the template, RNA transcripts were used to amplify TCR beta CDR3 regions. First-round RT-PCR used HTBI primers; second-round multiplex PCR followed. TCRdb itself ran the multiplex PCR reads through MiXCR, one entry per CDR3 protein. Of around 670,000 distinct CDR3 sequences in the sample, 40% were seen once. Sequencing was performed on peripheral blood. The receptors stem from an adult man with Graves' ophthalmopathy.

This clonotype was observed a handful of times. The rearrangement uses TRBV11-2 and TRBJ2-7, with D perhaps assigned TRBD1 or TRBD2 (5 bases each). Germline assignment: CDR1 SGHAT and CDR2 FQNNGV. V was cut by 2 bases and J by 7 bases, with 12 bases left in between. The CDR3 spans 13 residues. The CDR3 loop reads CASSLQGVGEQYF. The CDR3 DNA follows: TGTGCCAGCAGCTTACAGGGAGTGGGGGAGCAGTACTTC.

This clonotype showed up just a few times. The V call is TRBV29-1, the J call TRBJ2-7, with 8 bases matching TRBD1. CDR1 and CDR2 (germline): SQVTM, ANQGSEA. The CDR3 is made up of 14 amino acids. The junction had 4 bases not matched to a gene; V was cut back by 0 bases and J by 3 bases. The chain's CDR3 is CSVEESTGGYEQYF. The CDR3 coding sequence is TGCAGCGTTGAAGAGTCAACAGGGGGCTACGAGCAGTACTTC.

This clonotype was counted a few times. The chain couples TRBV7-2 to TRBJ1-2; 9 nucleotides line up with TRBD1. The CDR3 is 14 amino acids. Germline CDR1 SGHTA, CDR2 FQGNSA. Unmatched junction bases numbered 9, after V lost 11 bases and J lost 2 bases. As DNA, the CDR3 is TGTGCCTCGCAACAGGGGGCGCAGAACTATGGCTACACCTTC. Translating it yields CASQQGAQNYGYTF.

Many counts were recorded for this clonotype. The chain has TRBV29-1 and TRBJ1-1; D gene uncertain. V was trimmed by 6 bases and J by 0 bases, leaving 8 bases between them. The CDR3 extends over 12 amino acids. Germline CDR1 reads SQVTM; CDR2 reads ANQGSEA. This CDR3 reads CSVRTVNTEAFF. CDR3 bases: TGCAGCGTACGGACGGTGAACACTGAAGCTTTCTTT. Combining the CDR3 with reference TRBV29-1 and TRBJ1-1 gives the whole variable domain SAVISQKPSRDICQRGTSLTIQCQVDSQVTMMFWYRQQPGQSLTLIATANQGSEATYESGFVIDKFPISRPNLTFSTLTVSNMSPEDSSIYLCSVRTVNTEAFFGQGTRLTVV.

The CDR3 sequence is CASSAGQGFPYEQYF. The CDR3 nucleotides are TGTGCCAGCAGTGCAGGACAGGGCTTCCCCTACGAGCAGTACTTC. The chain links TRBV2 to TRBJ2-7; 8 bases fit TRBD1. The CDR3 totals 15 residues. CDR1 is SNHLY and CDR2 is FYNNEI in the germline V gene. J lost 2 bases, V lost 4 bases, and 7 bases had no gene match. Using reference TRBV2 and TRBJ2-7 for the parts outside the CDR3, the full variable domain is EPEVTQTPSHQVTQMGQEVILRCVPISNHLYFYWYRQILGQKVEFLVSFYNNEISEKSEIFDDQFSVERPDGSNFTLKIRSTKLEDSAMYFCASSAGQGFPYEQYFGPGTRLTVT.

This clonotype was picked up many times. This rearrangement joins TRBV15 to TRBJ2-2; D uncertain. Per the germline V gene, CDR1 is LNHNV and CDR2 is YYDKDF (reference sequence). This CDR3 has 16 amino acids. V gave up 1 base and J gave up 4 bases, with 13 bases separating them. CDR3 nucleotides: TGTGCCACCAGCAGAGTGTCTATGGGGTTCACCGGGGAGCTGTTTTTT. Residues: CATSRVSMGFTGELFF.

This clonotype has ten or more counts. The junction does not match germline at one end; this may be a read error. The V call is TRBV11-2, the J call TRBJ1-1; D is uncertain. CDR1 SGHAT and CDR2 FQNNGV come from the germline V gene. The CDR3 is 12 residues long. The CDR3 loop reads CASSPHLLWLKF. The CDR3 DNA reads TGTGCCAGCAGCCCACACCTCTTGTGGCTGAAGTTT.

This clonotype was recorded many times. This chain uses TRBV7-2 with TRBJ1-2; D is ambiguous. The germline V gene has CDR1 SGHTA and CDR2 FQGNSA. With 5 bases removed from V and 4 bases from J, the gap between germline ends came to 17 bases. The CDR3 loop spans 15 amino acids. CDR3 amino acids: CASSPQVMGTYGYTF. Here the CDR3 DNA reads TGTGCCAGCAGCCCTCAGGTGATGGGCACCTATGGCTACACCTTC.

This clonotype has more than one count but fewer than ten. The genes are TRBV5-1 and TRBJ1-2, with TRBD1 matching over 10 bases. Trimming at V came to 4 bases and at J to 7 bases, leaving 10 bases not matched to a gene. CDR1 and CDR2 (germline): SGHRS, YFSETQ. The CDR3 extends over 15 amino acids. This chain's CDR3 is CASSPSTGGASGYTF. The CDR3 bases are TGCGCCAGCAGCCCTTCGACAGGGGGCGCTTCTGGCTACACCTTC.

The chain uses TRBV7-9 and TRBJ2-5, with 15 bases identical to TRBD2. Germline CDR1 reads SEHNR; CDR2 reads FQNEAQ (reference sequence). The CDR3 has 18 residues. Trimming at V came to 5 bases and at J to 2 bases, leaving 9 bases not matched to a gene. The CDR3 sequence: CASSPRTSGRAYQETQYF. The DNA of the CDR3 is TGTGCCAGCAGCCCTCGGACTAGCGGGAGGGCATATCAAGAGACCCAGTACTTC.

V is TRBV7-8 and J is TRBJ1-5; possible D gene TRBD1, 5 bases. Germline CDR1 SGHVS, CDR2 FQNEAQ. CDR3 length: 14 amino acids. The ends were cut back, 5 bases at V and 11 bases at J, with 19 bases in the middle. CDR3 DNA sequence: TGTGCCAGCAGCCCGGTAGCGGGCAGGGAGACCCAGCATTTT. Its protein product is CASSPVAGRETQHF. Drawing the rest from reference TRBV7-8 and TRBJ1-5, the complete variable domain is GAGVSQSPRYKVAKRGQDVALRCDPISGHVSLFWYQQALGQGPEFLTYFQNEAQLDKSGLPSDRFFAERPEGSVSTLKIQRTQQEDSAVYLCASSPVAGRETQHFGDGTRLSIL.

The chain is built from TRBV3-1 and TRBJ1-6; the D gene is possibly TRBD1 (5 bases). The CDR3 length is 13 residues. The germline V gene encodes CDR1 LGHDT and CDR2 YNNKEL (reference sequence). The germline V and J ends were trimmed by 6 bases and 7 bases, with 10 bases remaining between them. Written as DNA, the CDR3 is TGTGCCAGCAGGGGACTTCAGAATTCACCCCTCCACTTT. The encoded protein is CASRGLQNSPLHF.

This rearrangement joins TRBV11-2 to TRBJ1-4, with D maybe TRBD1 (5 bases). V shed 5 bases and J shed 5 bases, with 15 bases lying between them. Germline loops: CDR1 SGHAT, CDR2 FQNNGV. There are 15 residues in the CDR3. The CDR3 protein is CASSPQGLENEKLFF. Here the CDR3 DNA reads TGTGCCAGCAGCCCTCAGGGACTTGAGAATGAAAAACTGTTTTTT.

This clonotype was found many times. The rearrangement links TRBV29-1 to TRBJ2-5; weak D call: TRBD1 (6 bases). The CDR3 sequence is 13 residues long. Germline loops: CDR1 SQVTM, CDR2 ANQGSEA. V was trimmed by 3 bases and J by 5 bases, leaving 13 bases between them. The CDR3 DNA reads as TGCAGCGTTGATTACAGGGCAAGGGAGACCCAGTACTTC. Translation gives CSVDYRARETQYF.